This passage covers 21 T cell receptor beta chains from one sample sequenced in a study of blood T cell dynamics during melanoma immunotherapy. Only in-frame clones appear in the TCRdb table, and some are missing; sequencing was by immunoSEQ multiplex PCR. The repertoire holds over 9,000 clones, about 88% seen once, with roughly 6% in the top ten. Regarding time point: week 3, after first cycle of checkpoint inhibitor. This specimen was blood, taken from a patient treated with checkpoint blockade. The receptors were sampled from a human donor with melanoma.

The rearrangement uses TRBV4-3 and TRBJ2-3; tentative D call: TRBD2 (6 bases). Trimming cost V 0 bases and J 1 base, with 17 bases left between them. The CDR3 sequence is 18 residues long. CDR1 and CDR2 (germline): LGHNA, YSLEER. CDR3 in DNA: TGCGCCAGCAGCCAAGATCCTAGGCGGGGCCCTGGCACAGATACGCAGTATTTT. Translated: CASSQDPRRGPGTDTQYF.

This chain connects TRBV30 to TRBJ1-1; D is possibly TRBD1 (5 bases). The CDR3 totals 14 residues. The V end was cut by 2 bases, the J end by 0 bases, with 10 bases between. Germline CDR1 is GTSNPN and CDR2 is SVGIG (reference sequence). The DNA of the CDR3 is TGTGCCTGGAGTATAAGACAGCTGAACACTGAAGCTTTCTTT. Translated, it gives CAWSIRQLNTEAFF.

V gene TRBV19 combines with J gene TRBJ1-4, with 11 bases fitting TRBD1. Germline CDR1 reads LNHDA; CDR2 reads SQIVND (reference sequence). This CDR3 has 15 residues. The ends lost 6 bases at V and 5 bases at J; junction bases unmatched: 5. CDR3 region: CASRDRGPQNEKLFF. For the CDR3, the DNA is TGTGCCAGTAGGGACAGGGGGCCTCAAAATGAAAAACTGTTTTTT.

This clone showed up just a few times. The rearrangement joins TRBV7-2 to TRBJ1-1; no clear D gene. The CDR3 covers 12 residues. The germline V and J ends were trimmed by 2 bases and 5 bases, with 6 bases remaining between them. Germline V lookup: CDR1 SGHTA, CDR2 FQGNSA. The DNA of the CDR3 is TGTGCCAGCAGCTTACTGAGGACTGAAGCTTTCTTT. Amino acids: CASSLLRTEAFF.

This clone is a singleton in its sample. The chain carries TRBV5-6 and TRBJ2-7; D gene unclear. Germline V CDR1 and CDR2: SGHDT, YYEEEE. V was trimmed by 1 base and J by 1 base, leaving 6 bases between them. The CDR3 runs 13 residues. The CDR3 reads CASSLITSYEQYF. In nucleotides, the CDR3 is TGTGCCAGCAGCTTGATTACATCCTACGAGCAGTACTTC.

This clone has more than one count but fewer than ten. J is TRBJ1-5 and V is TRBV9; no firm D call. The CDR3 has 14 residues. The V gene lost 3 bases and the J gene lost 5 bases, with 12 bases spanning the gap. Germline lookup yields CDR1 SGDLS and CDR2 YYNGEE. This chain's CDR3 is CASSATGIYQPQHF. The CDR3 DNA is TGTGCCAGCAGCGCCACCGGGATTTATCAGCCCCAGCATTTT.

V is TRBV19 and J is TRBJ1-1; possibly TRBD1 for D (6 bases). V was clipped by 6 bases and J by 0 bases, with 14 bases between them. The length of the CDR3 is 15 residues. Germline CDR1 and CDR2: LNHDA and SQIVND (reference sequence). The chain's CDR3 is CASRPRGGLNTEAFF. The CDR3 nucleotides are TGTGCCAGTAGGCCCAGAGGGGGACTGAACACTGAAGCTTTCTTT.

The V call is TRBV11-2, the J call TRBJ1-6; the D gene is possibly TRBD1 (6 bases). Germline CDR1 SGHAT, CDR2 FQNNGV. The CDR3 has 17 amino acids. The V end was cut by 3 bases, the J end by 6 bases, with 18 bases between. The CDR3 DNA is TGTGCCAGCAGCTTTACCAACAGGGATTTTGGTAATTCACCCCTCCACTTT. Its translation is CASSFTNRDFGNSPLHF.

This chain joins TRBV11-1 and TRBJ1-4; no clear D gene. The V and J ends lost 1 base and 5 bases respectively, with 5 bases between them. This CDR3 spans 13 amino acids. Germline lookup yields CDR1 SGHAT and CDR2 FQDESV (reference sequence). CDR3 protein: CASSLERNEKLFF. CDR3 nucleotide sequence: TGTGCCAGCAGCTTAGAACGGAATGAAAAACTGTTTTTT.

The rearrangement uses TRBV29-1 and TRBJ1-3, with a tentative D call TRBD1 (5 bases). The CDR3 runs 15 residues. The germline V gene has CDR1 SQVTM and CDR2 ANQGSEA. Trimming shortened V by 4 bases and J by 0 bases, and 13 bases separated the two germline ends. The CDR3 loop reads CSVVPGPISGNTIYF. The CDR3 DNA is TGCAGCGTTGTTCCGGGGCCAATCTCTGGAAACACCATATATTTT.

The genes are TRBV7-2 and TRBJ2-2; D uncertain. The CDR3 runs 13 residues. Germline V gene sequence: CDR1 SGHTA, CDR2 FQGNSA. The germline V and J ends were trimmed by 3 bases and 4 bases, with 6 bases remaining between them. CDR3 region: CASSLGSTGELFF. In nucleotides, the CDR3 is TGTGCCAGCAGCTTGGGATCCACCGGGGAGCTGTTTTTT. Full variable domain (rest looked up from reference TRBV7-2 and TRBJ2-2): GAGVSQSPSNKVTEKGKDVELRCDPISGHTALYWYRQSLGQGLEFLIYFQGNSAPDKSGLPSDRFSAERTGGSVSTLTIQRTQQEDSAVYLCASSLGSTGELFFGEGSRLTVL.

The chain couples TRBV18 to TRBJ2-7; tentative D call: TRBD1 (6 bases). This CDR3 region has 13 residues. Germline CDR1 reads KGHSH; CDR2 reads LQKENI. V was shortened by 3 bases and J by 2 bases, with 8 bases between the two germline ends. The CDR3: CASSPDRTYEQYF. The CDR3 nucleotides read TGTGCCAGCTCACCGGACAGAACCTACGAGCAGTACTTC.

This chain connects TRBV7-2 to TRBJ1-4, with 10 positions matching TRBD1. CDR3 length: 14 residues. From germline, CDR1 is SGHTA and CDR2 FQGNSA. Trimming took 5 bases from V and 6 from J; bases not matched to a gene: 3. The CDR3 sequence: CASSKGQGYEKLFF. DNA for the CDR3: TGTGCCAGCAGCAAGGGACAGGGGTATGAAAAACTGTTTTTT.

This clone was seen once. V gene TRBV5-8 combines with J gene TRBJ1-1, with D possibly TRBD1 on 6 matching bases. Germline loops: CDR1 SGHTS, CDR2 YDEGEE. The CDR3 loop spans 14 amino acids. Trimming shortened V by 0 bases and J by 5 bases, and 11 bases separated the two germline ends. In DNA, the CDR3 is TGTGCCAGCAGCTTGGAACAGGGTAGGACTGAAGCTTTCTTT. Protein product: CASSLEQGRTEAFF.

The chain uses TRBV5-3 and TRBJ2-7; no clear D. TRBV5-3 is sorted into the ORF group, with uncertain function. Trimming pared 0 bases from V and 1 base from J, leaving 8 bases between. The CDR3 has 14 residues. DNA for the CDR3: TGTGCCAGAAGCTTGGGGGCTAGGTCCTACGAGCAGTACTTC. Its translation: CARSLGARSYEQYF.

The chain joins TRBV7-2 to TRBJ1-5; D remains ambiguous. The CDR3 extends over 13 amino acids. V dropped 5 bases and J dropped 0 bases, with 5 bases sitting between them. Germline CDR1 and CDR2: SGHTA and FQGNSA. The CDR3: CASSQGSNQPQHF. CDR3 coding DNA: TGTGCCAGCAGCCAAGGTAGCAATCAGCCCCAGCATTTT.

The CDR3 DNA reads TGCGCCAGCAGCCAAGATTCCCCAGGGACCTTCCCCGTTAATGAAAAACTGTTTTTT. It is translated as CASSQDSPGTFPVNEKLFF. This chain links TRBV4-3 with TRBJ1-4; the D gene is possibly TRBD1 (5 bases). Germline V gene lookup returns CDR1 LGHNA and CDR2 YSLEER. V shed 0 bases and J shed 4 bases, with 21 bases lying between them. The CDR3 is 19 residues long.

The chain recombines TRBV5-8 with TRBJ1-6; unclear D gene. The germline V gene has CDR1 SGHTS and CDR2 YDEGEE. V was shortened by 4 bases and J by 6 bases, with 14 bases between the two germline ends. The CDR3 length is 15 residues. The chain's CDR3 is CASSPGLGVNSPLHF. The CDR3 DNA follows: TGTGCCAGCAGCCCGGGCTTAGGCGTTAATTCACCCCTCCACTTT.

The chain links TRBV11-2 to TRBJ2-3, with 10 bases aligning to TRBD2. J was trimmed by 4 bases and V by 3 bases; bases with no gene match: 7. This CDR3 region has 16 residues. Germline CDR1 is SGHAT and CDR2 is FQNNGV. In nucleotides, the CDR3 is TGTGCCAGCAGCTTTTCAGCGGGGGGGATCCCAGATACGCAGTATTTT. This gives the protein CASSFSAGGIPDTQYF.

This rearrangement joins TRBV6-5 to TRBJ1-1; D is undetermined. This CDR3 has 13 amino acids. The V end was cut by 5 bases, the J end by 3 bases, with 10 bases between. CDR1 MNHEY and CDR2 SVGAGI come from the germline V gene. The CDR3 loop reads CASSNDPDTEAFF. The CDR3 DNA reads as TGTGCCAGCAGTAATGACCCTGACACTGAAGCTTTCTTT.

CDR3 sequence reads: CASSRHGQGTNKAFF. CDR3 DNA: TGTGCCAGCAGTCGCCATGGACAGGGGACGAACAAAGCTTTCTTT. This chain uses TRBV6-5 with TRBJ1-1, with 9 bases identical to TRBD1. CDR1 MNHEY and CDR2 SVGAGI come from the germline V gene. The trim removed 5 bases at V and 9 bases at J, leaving 13 bases unmatched. CDR3 length: 15 amino acids.